The 27 T cell receptor beta chains presented below share a single source sample, sequenced in a study of response to subunit inactivated influenza vaccine. TCRdb passed the RT-PCR reads through MiXCR, listing each CDR3 protein once. The data contain 450,000 to 600,000 distinct CDR3 sequences, more than 15% of them singletons. Source: CD4+ T cells sorted from PBMCs, taken less than 25 months after vaccination. These receptors were obtained from a man aged 45-69 years who received an inactivated influenza vaccine.

This sequence joins TRBV10-3 and TRBJ2-4, with 7 bases that match TRBD2. The CDR3 extends over 16 amino acids. Unmatched junction bases numbered 8, after V lost 0 bases and J lost 6 bases. CDR1 is ENHRY and CDR2 is SYGVKD in the germline V gene. The CDR3 is CAISESTGGLGNIQYF. The CDR3 nucleotides read TGTGCCATCAGTGAGTCGACGGGGGGACTCGGAAACATTCAGTACTTC.

Ten or more counts support this clonotype. The chain is built from TRBV19 and TRBJ2-2; 12 nucleotides agree with TRBD2. CDR3 length equals 16 residues. Germline assignment: CDR1 LNHDA and CDR2 SQIVND (reference sequence). V lost 4 bases, J lost 8 bases, and 8 bases stayed unmatched. DNA of the CDR3: TGTGCCAGTAGTACTGTTGGGACTAGCGGGCGTGGGGAGCTGTTTTTT. It yields the protein CASSTVGTSGRGELFF.

The genes are TRBV12-3 or TRBV12-4 and TRBJ2-1; TRBD2 aligns across 12 bases. Trimming cost V 6 bases and J 8 bases; bases outside gene matches: 8. The CDR3 runs 15 residues. The CDR3 DNA follows: TGTGCCAGCAGATTACTAGCGGGGGGACTGTATGAGCAGTTCTTC. This translates into CASRLLAGGLYEQFF.

This clonotype was seen more than once but under ten times. The chain recombines TRBV12-3 or TRBV12-4 with TRBJ2-3, with TRBD2 matching over 8 bases. The CDR3 length is 15 residues. V shed 6 bases and J 4 bases; nucleotides not matched to a gene: 9. CDR3 amino acids: CASSPGGARADTQYF. The CDR3 nucleotides read TGTGCCAGCAGCCCGGGGGGGGCCAGGGCAGATACGCAGTATTTT.

This clonotype was detected only a few times. CDR3 nucleotide sequence: TGTGCCAGCAGTTCCGGGACAGGGGGTGTTGAAAAACTGTTTTTT. Its translation is CASSSGTGGVEKLFF. This rearrangement joins TRBV12-3 or TRBV12-4 to TRBJ1-4, with 11 bases fitting TRBD1. The CDR3 runs 15 residues. V shed 4 bases and J 7 bases; nucleotides not matched to a gene: 5.

This chain links TRBV5-1 with TRBJ2-3; D may correspond to TRBD1 or TRBD2 (7 bases each). CDR1 SGHRS and CDR2 YFSETQ come from the germline V gene. Trimming stripped 4 bases from V and 5 bases from J, with 20 bases between. This CDR3 is built from 16 residues. CDR3 region: CASSNRGGGGVDTQYF. CDR3 nucleotides: TGCGCCAGCAGCAACCGGGGAGGGGGCGGAGTAGATACGCAGTATTTT.

This clonotype was counted once. V usage is TRBV14 and J usage is TRBJ2-7; 9 bases line up with TRBD2. V lost 4 bases and J lost 2; bases outside the gene matches: 9. Germline V gene data show CDR1 as SGHDN and CDR2 as FVKESK. The CDR3 contains 16 residues. CDR3 in DNA: TGTGCCAGCAGCCGTAGCACTAGCGGGCTTACCTACGAGCAGTACTTC. Protein: CASSRSTSGLTYEQYF.

The sample holds a few counts of this clonotype. The chain uses TRBV12-3 or TRBV12-4 and TRBJ2-7, with 13 bases aligning to TRBD2. The CDR3 runs 17 residues. V gave up 6 bases and J gave up 7 bases; unmatched junction bases: 15. The CDR3 is CASSRRPSTSGGEEQYF. CDR3 in DNA: TGTGCCAGCAGCCGGCGCCCCTCTACTAGCGGGGGGGAAGAGCAGTACTTC.

This clonotype occurred a few times. The rearrangement uses TRBV4-2 and TRBJ2-3, with D perhaps matching TRBD2 (7 bases). Germline V lookup: CDR1 LGHNA, CDR2 YNFKEQ. CDR3 length equals 17 residues. V was cut by 1 base and J by 6 bases, with 20 bases left in between. The CDR3, as DNA: TGTGCCAGCAGCCAAGCCTTGAGGGGGGGTGCGGGTGATACGCAGTATTTT. Its protein product is CASSQALRGGAGDTQYF.

The chain couples TRBV15 to TRBJ2-7; D is possibly TRBD2 (6 bases). V was clipped by 5 bases and J by 0 bases, with 14 bases between them. This CDR3 has 15 residues. Germline assignment: CDR1 LNHNV and CDR2 YYDKDF (reference sequence). CDR3 sequence: CATSPGTLSSYEQYF. As DNA, the CDR3 is TGTGCCACCAGCCCCGGGACTCTCAGCTCCTACGAGCAGTACTTC.

This clonotype was seen only a few times. The chain joins TRBV2 to TRBJ2-1; 12 nucleotides align to TRBD2. The V gene's germline CDR1 is SNHLY and CDR2 FYNNEI. The V gene end was trimmed by 4 bases and the J gene end by 1 base; junction bases not matched to a gene: 8. This CDR3 is built from 18 residues. CDR3 DNA sequence: TGTGCCAGCAGTGGGACTAGCGGGGACCCTTGGTCCTACAATGAGCAGTTCTTC. This codes for CASSGTSGDPWSYNEQFF.

The chain employs TRBV20-1 and TRBJ2-5; 10 positions match TRBD2. The length of the CDR3 is 18 residues. Germline V gene lookup returns CDR1 DFQATT and CDR2 SNEGSKA (reference sequence). The ends lost 2 bases at V and 5 bases at J; junction bases unmatched: 17. The CDR3 coding sequence is TGCAGTGCTAGATCAAGAAGCGGGGGGGCCCCCGGACTCGAGACCCAGTACTTC. It yields the protein CSARSRSGGAPGLETQYF.

The chain combines TRBV20-1 with TRBJ2-4; perhaps TRBD2 as D (6 bases). The length of the CDR3 is 17 residues. V was trimmed by 0 bases and J by 2 bases, leaving 17 bases between them. Germline loops: CDR1 DFQATT, CDR2 SNEGSKA (reference sequence). Here the CDR3 DNA reads TGCAGTGCTAGAGATGGGGCTAGCGCTCAATCCAAAAACATTCAGTACTTC. It translates to CSARDGASAQSKNIQYF.

This clonotype was seen repeatedly, ten times or more. The rearrangement uses TRBV11-2 and TRBJ2-2, with 7 bases matching TRBD1. The CDR3 runs 15 residues. The germline V gene has CDR1 SGHAT and CDR2 FQNNGV. V lost 5 bases to trimming and J lost 2 bases; unmatched junction nucleotides: 5. DNA for the CDR3: TGTGCCAGCAGCAGAGGGGACAGAAACACCGGGGAGCTGTTTTTT. Protein sequence: CASSRGDRNTGELFF.

A few counts support this clonotype. V usage is TRBV20-1 and J usage is TRBJ2-3; no firm D call. V was shortened by 8 bases and J by 8 bases, with 17 bases between the two germline ends. This CDR3 is built from 12 residues. Germline CDR1 and CDR2: DFQATT and SNEGSKA (reference sequence). CDR3 loop: CSTGPEAATQYF. The CDR3, as DNA: TGCAGTACCGGGCCCGAGGCGGCTACGCAGTATTTT.

V usage is TRBV9 and J usage is TRBJ2-7; a possible D gene is TRBD1 (5 bases). The CDR3 consists of 15 residues. Deletions cut 4 bases from V and 2 bases from J, with 16 bases between. CDR1 and CDR2 (germline): SGDLS, YYNGEE. The CDR3 sequence: CASSPFRVSPYEQYF. CDR3 bases: TGTGCCAGCAGCCCGTTCAGGGTATCCCCCTACGAGCAGTACTTC.

In its sample, this clonotype was seen many times. V gene TRBV29-1 combines with J gene TRBJ2-3; the match to TRBD2 covers 8 bases. Germline CDR1 and CDR2: SQVTM and ANQGSEA. V dropped 6 bases and J dropped 3; count of bases not matched to a gene: 8. This CDR3 is built from 14 residues. CDR3 bases: TGCAGCGTGGCCCCCGGGGGGGTGACAGATACGCAGTATTTT. This sequence encodes CSVAPGGVTDTQYF.

This clonotype was found a few times. V and J are TRBV5-6 and TRBJ1-4; 12 positions match TRBD1. The length of the CDR3 is 18 residues. From germline, CDR1 is SGHDT and CDR2 YYEEEE. V shed 4 bases, J shed 6 bases, and the junction held 13 bases outside the gene matches. The CDR3 coding sequence is TGTGCCAGCAGCACGTACCGGGACAGGGGGCATGGCGATGAAAAACTGTTTTTT. Residues: CASSTYRDRGHGDEKLFF.

The chain has TRBV20-1 and TRBJ2-5, with 8 bases identical to TRBD1. V lost 5 bases, J lost 5 bases, and 4 bases stayed unmatched. This CDR3 is 12 amino acids long. The germline gives CDR1 DFQATT, CDR2 SNEGSKA (reference sequence). The CDR3 reads CSAAGGAETQYF. In DNA form, the CDR3 reads TGCAGTGCTGCAGGGGGCGCGGAGACCCAGTACTTC.

The CDR3 DNA reads TGTGCCAGCAGCTTAGCTTTAGGGGGGCGGGTGGAGACCCAGTACTTC. Translation: CASSLALGGRVETQYF. The J gene is TRBJ2-5, the V gene TRBV7-2; D possibly uses TRBD1 or TRBD2 (6 bases each). This CDR3 has 16 residues. V shed 0 bases and J shed 5 bases, with 16 bases lying between them. CDR1 SGHTA and CDR2 FQGNSA come from the germline V gene.

This clonotype was picked up many times. The genes are TRBV7-8 and TRBJ2-5; no clear D. Germline-derived CDR1 and CDR2 are SGHVS and FQNEAQ. The V and J ends lost 0 bases and 2 bases respectively, with 7 bases between them. The CDR3 has 14 amino acids. In DNA form, the CDR3 reads TGTGCCAGCAGCTTAGCGTCAGGACAAGAGACCCAGTACTTC. It encodes CASSLASGQETQYF.

V is TRBV10-3 and J is TRBJ2-3; D may be TRBD1 or TRBD2 (6 bases each). Germline V gene sequence: CDR1 ENHRY, CDR2 SYGVKD. V gave up 5 bases and J gave up 2 bases, with 17 bases separating them. CDR3 length: 16 amino acids. CDR3 protein: CAISRAGHDITDTQYF. CDR3 in DNA: TGTGCCATCAGTAGGGCGGGACACGATATCACAGATACGCAGTATTTT.

This clonotype was seen repeatedly, ten times or more. V gene TRBV20-1 combines with J gene TRBJ2-7, with D possibly being TRBD1 or TRBD2 (6 bases each). Germline-derived CDR1 and CDR2 are DFQATT and SNEGSKA (reference sequence). Trimming removed 5 bases at V and 2 bases at J, with 16 bases between. This CDR3 has 14 residues. As DNA, the CDR3 is TGCAGTGCTCCCAGACGGGGGCACACCTACGAGCAGTACTTC. Its protein product is CSAPRRGHTYEQYF.

This clonotype has more than one count but fewer than ten. The chain uses TRBV5-1 and TRBJ1-6; D unclear. The CDR3 extends over 15 amino acids. The V gene's germline CDR1 is SGHRS and CDR2 YFSETQ. Trimming stripped 0 bases from V and 7 bases from J, with 11 bases between. The DNA for the CDR3 is TGCGCCAGCAGCTTGGGGCCACTGGGGAATTCACCCCTCCACTTT. It is translated as CASSLGPLGNSPLHF.

This clonotype was recorded at least ten times. This chain uses TRBV7-6 with TRBJ1-6; the D is unclear. Trimming removed 0 bases at V and 6 bases at J, with 3 bases between. CDR1 and CDR2 (germline): SGHVS, FNYEAQ. The CDR3 is 13 amino acids. The CDR3 sequence is CASSLAFNSPLHF. Written as DNA, the CDR3 is TGTGCCAGCAGCTTAGCCTTTAATTCACCCCTCCACTTT.

This clonotype was seen a few times. The genes are TRBV6-6 and TRBJ2-3; tentatively, D is TRBD2 (6 bases). Trimming cost V 6 bases and J 6 bases, with 10 bases left between them. The CDR3 is 12 residues long. Germline V lookup: CDR1 MNHNY, CDR2 SVGAGI (reference sequence). The CDR3: CASRSGSDTQYF. The CDR3 DNA is TGTGCCAGCAGGAGCGGGTCCGATACGCAGTATTTT.

The chain joins TRBV29-1 to TRBJ2-5; 7 nucleotides agree with TRBD1. Germline V CDR1 and CDR2: SQVTM, ANQGSEA. The CDR3 totals 14 residues. Trimming at V came to 7 bases and at J to 3 bases, leaving 11 bases not matched to a gene. The CDR3 sequence is CSGMTGNLKETQYF. In nucleotides, the CDR3 is TGCAGCGGTATGACAGGGAACCTAAAAGAGACCCAGTACTTC.